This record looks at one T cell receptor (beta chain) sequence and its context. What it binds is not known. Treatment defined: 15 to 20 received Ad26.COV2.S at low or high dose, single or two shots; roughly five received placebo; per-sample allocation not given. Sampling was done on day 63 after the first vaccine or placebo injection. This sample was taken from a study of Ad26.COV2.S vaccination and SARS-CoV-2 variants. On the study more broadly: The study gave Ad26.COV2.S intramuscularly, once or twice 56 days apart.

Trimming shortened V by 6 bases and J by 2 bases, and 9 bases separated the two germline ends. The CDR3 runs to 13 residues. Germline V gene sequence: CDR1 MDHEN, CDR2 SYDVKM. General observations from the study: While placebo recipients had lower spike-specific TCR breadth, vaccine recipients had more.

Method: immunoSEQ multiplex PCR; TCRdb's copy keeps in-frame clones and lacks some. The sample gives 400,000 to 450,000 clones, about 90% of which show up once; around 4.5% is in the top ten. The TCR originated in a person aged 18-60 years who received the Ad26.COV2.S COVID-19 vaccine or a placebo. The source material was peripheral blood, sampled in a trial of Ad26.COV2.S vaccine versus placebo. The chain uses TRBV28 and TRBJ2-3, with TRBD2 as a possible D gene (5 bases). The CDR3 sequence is CASSPRDTDTQYF. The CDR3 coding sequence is TGTGCCAGCAGCCCCCGGGACACAGATACGCAGTATTTT.